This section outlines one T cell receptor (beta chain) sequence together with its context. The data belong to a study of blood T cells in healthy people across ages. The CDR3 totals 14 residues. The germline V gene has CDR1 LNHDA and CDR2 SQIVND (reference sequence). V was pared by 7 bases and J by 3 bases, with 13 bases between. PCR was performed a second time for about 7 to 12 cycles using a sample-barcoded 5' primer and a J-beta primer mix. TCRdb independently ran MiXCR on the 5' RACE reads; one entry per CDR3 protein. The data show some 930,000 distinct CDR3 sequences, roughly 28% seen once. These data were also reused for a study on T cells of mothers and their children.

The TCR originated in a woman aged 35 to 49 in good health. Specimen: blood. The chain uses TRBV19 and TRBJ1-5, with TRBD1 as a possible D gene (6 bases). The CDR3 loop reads CASKLQGSNQPQHF. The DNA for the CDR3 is TGTGCCAGTAAACTACAGGGATCCAATCAGCCCCAGCATTTT. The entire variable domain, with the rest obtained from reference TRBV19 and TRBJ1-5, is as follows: DGGITQSPKYLFRKEGQNVTLSCEQNLNHDAMYWYRQDPGQGLRLIYYSQIVNDFQKGDIAEGYSVSREKKESFPLTVTSAQKNPTAFYLCASKLQGSNQPQHFGDGTRLSIL.